The next 27 T cell receptor beta chains were all read from a single sample in a study of cytomegalovirus exposure and HLA in healthy donors. Primers: 60 Vbeta forward and 13 Jbeta reverse. Profiled with immunoSEQ multiplex PCR; TCRdb holds only in-frame clones, not every one. The sample lists over 90,000 clones, 73% occurring once. Sequencing used PBMCs. The receptors were gathered from a man aged 35 to 55 in good health and CMV-seronegative.

This clone was detected only once. CDR3 amino acids: CASSPRTGGSCLTQKENSPLHF. In DNA, the CDR3 is TGCGCCAGCAGTCCACGGACAGGGGGCAGCTGCCTTACTCAGAAGGAGAATTCACCCCTCCACTTT. This chain links TRBV23-1 with TRBJ1-6; the match to TRBD1 covers 11 bases. TRBV23-1 belongs to the ORF category, with a function that is uncertain. There are 22 residues in the CDR3. The trim removed 4 bases at V and 7 bases at J, leaving 24 bases unmatched.

The chain carries TRBV23-1 and TRBJ1-5; 10 bases map to TRBD1. TRBV23-1 carries the ORF label, with uncertain function. With V trimmed by 2 bases and J by 1 base, 5 bases remained unmatched. The CDR3 consists of 17 residues. The CDR3 DNA reads TGCGCCAGCAGTCAACCAGACAGGGGGCTGAGCAATCAGCCCCAGCATTTT. Amino acid sequence: CASSQPDRGLSNQPQHF.

This clone appeared once. At one of its ends the junction is not consistent with the germline gene, which may arise from a read error. Other DNA sequences within the sample encode an identical CDR3. The chain combines TRBV29-1 with TRBJ1-2, with D possibly being TRBD1 (5 bases). The CDR3 length is 14 residues. Germline V gene sequence: CDR1 SQVTM, CDR2 ANQGSEA. Written as DNA, the CDR3 is TGCAGCGTTCCCCCAGGCGGGGCTAACTATGGCTACACATTC. Its protein is CSVPPGGANYGYTF. The whole variable domain, filled in from reference TRBV29-1 and TRBJ1-2, reads SAVISQKPSRDICQRGTSLTIQCQVDSQVTMMFWYRQQPGQSLTLIATANQGSEATYESGFVIDKFPISRPNLTFSTLTVSNMSPEDSSIYLCSVPPGGANYGYTFGSGTRLTVV.

The V and J genes are TRBV5-8 and TRBJ2-6, with TRBD2 identical over 7 bases. V trimming: 2 bases; J trimming: 2 bases; junction bases outside the gene matches: 16. This CDR3 spans 20 amino acids. The germline V gene has CDR1 SGHTS and CDR2 YDEGEE. The CDR3 protein is CASSFRPGERGGTGANVLTF. DNA of the CDR3: TGTGCCAGCAGCTTTAGACCGGGGGAGCGGGGAGGAACTGGGGCCAACGTCCTGACTTTC.

This chain links TRBV4-1 with TRBJ2-3; no clear D gene. Germline V gives CDR1 MGHRA, CDR2 YSYEKL. The CDR3 runs 14 residues. V dropped 2 bases and J dropped 2 bases, with 8 bases sitting between them. The CDR3 nucleotides are TGCGCCAGCAGCCAAACCCGACTCACAGATACGCAGTATTTT. Amino acids: CASSQTRLTDTQYF.

The chain carries TRBV5-6 and TRBJ2-5; 8 positions match TRBD2. The CDR3 covers 14 residues. Germline assignment: CDR1 SGHDT and CDR2 YYEEEE. V was pared by 4 bases and J by 4 bases, with 6 bases of the junction left unmatched. The CDR3 sequence: CASSGVRGAETQYF. CDR3 nucleotides: TGTGCCAGCAGCGGTGTGCGGGGGGCAGAGACCCAGTACTTC. The full variable domain, completed using reference TRBV5-6 and TRBJ2-5, is DAGVTQSPTHLIKTRGQQVTLRCSPKSGHDTVSWYQQALGQGPQFIFQYYEEEERQRGNFPDRFSGHQFPNYSSELNVNALLLGDSALYLCASSGVRGAETQYFGPGTRLLVL.

The chain links TRBV11-1 to TRBJ2-7; 7 nucleotides align to TRBD1. The V segment lost 5 bases and the J segment 3 bases; nucleotides outside the gene matches: 10. Germline-derived CDR1 and CDR2 are SGHAT and FQDESV (reference sequence). This CDR3 contains 15 residues. CDR3 bases: TGTGCCAGCAGCCTGTACAGGGGTCTCGACTACGAGCAGTACTTC. Protein: CASSLYRGLDYEQYF.

This clone has only a few counts. V gene TRBV5-1 combines with J gene TRBJ1-1; unclear D gene. The germline gives CDR1 SGHRS, CDR2 YFSETQ. V was cut by 1 base and J by 0 bases, with 13 bases left in between. The CDR3 sequence is 16 residues long. The CDR3 loop is CASSLRSGVMNTEAFF. In DNA form, the CDR3 reads TGCGCCAGCAGCTTGCGGTCAGGCGTTATGAACACTGAAGCTTTCTTT. Full variable domain (rest looked up from reference TRBV5-1 and TRBJ1-1): KAGVTQTPRYLIKTRGQQVTLSCSPISGHRSVSWYQQTPGQGLQFLFEYFSETQRNKGNFPGRFSGRQFSNSRSEMNVSTLELGDSALYLCASSLRSGVMNTEAFFGQGTRLTVV.

The rearrangement joins TRBV6-6 to TRBJ2-3; 10 nucleotides match TRBD2. The CDR3 totals 15 residues. The V gene end was trimmed by 6 bases and the J gene end by 6 bases; junction bases not matched to a gene: 9. The germline CDR1 and CDR2 sequences are MNHNY and SVGAGI (reference sequence). CDR3 region: CASRPSGGASDTQYF. CDR3 sequence (DNA): TGTGCCAGCAGGCCCAGCGGGGGGGCCTCGGATACGCAGTATTTT.

V is TRBV7-2 and J is TRBJ1-5, with D possibly TRBD1 on 5 matching bases. Germline CDR1 SGHTA, CDR2 FQGNSA. The V end lost 2 bases, the J end lost 7 bases, and 15 bases lay between the germline ends. This CDR3 contains 15 residues. Here the CDR3 reads CASSLLPGWGQPQHF. CDR3 nucleotides: TGTGCCAGCAGCTTACTGCCAGGGTGGGGACAGCCCCAGCATTTT.

The chain combines TRBV7-9 with TRBJ1-1; D is unresolved. The germline gives CDR1 SEHNR, CDR2 FQNEAQ (reference sequence). V was trimmed by 0 bases and J by 1 base, leaving 3 bases between them. The CDR3 runs to 13 residues. The CDR3 region is CASSLAQNTEAFF. The CDR3 region has the DNA TGTGCCAGCAGCTTAGCACAGAACACTGAAGCTTTCTTT. Full variable domain (missing parts from reference TRBV7-9 and TRBJ1-1): DTGVSQNPRHKITKRGQNVTFRCDPISEHNRLYWYRQTLGQGPEFLTYFQNEAQLEKSRLLSDRFSAERPKGSFSTLEIQRTEQGDSAMYLCASSLAQNTEAFFGQGTRLTVV.

This chain joins TRBV7-3 and TRBJ2-3; TRBD2 is a possible D gene (6 bases). The CDR3 is made up of 13 amino acids. Between the trimmed V and J ends, which lost 5 bases and 6 bases, there was a span of 12 bases. Germline V gene lookup returns CDR1 SGHTA and CDR2 FQGTGA. In nucleotides, the CDR3 is TGTGCCAGCAGCCTACAGCTAGCGGATACGCAGTATTTT. Translating gives CASSLQLADTQYF.

Worth noting for this clone: Its ends do not fully match the called genes, so a read error is possible. The V and J genes are TRBV19 and TRBJ1-4; D remains ambiguous. Germline loops: CDR1 LNHDA, CDR2 SQIVND (reference sequence). This CDR3 spans 13 amino acids. DNA for the CDR3: TGTGCCGGTAGTAACAGAGAGCGGGAAAAACTGTTTTTT. Protein: CAGSNREREKLFF. Together with reference TRBV19 and TRBJ1-4, the CDR3 gives the full variable domain: DGGITQSPKYLFRKEGQNVTLSCEQNLNHDAMYWYRQDPGQGLRLIYYSQIVNDFQKGDIAEGYSVSREKKESFPLTVTSAQKNPTAFYLCAGSNREREKLFFGSGTQLSVL.

CDR3 DNA sequence: TGTGCCAGCAGCTTTCGCCAGGGAGAGCAGTACTTC. Translating it yields CASSFRQGEQYF. The chain couples TRBV7-2 to TRBJ2-7; perhaps TRBD1 as D (5 bases). The CDR3 runs 12 residues. The V end was cut by 3 bases, the J end by 7 bases, with 10 bases between. In germline, CDR1 is SGHTA, CDR2 FQGNSA.

This clone was counted a few times. The genes are TRBV6-1 and TRBJ1-2; TRBD1 aligns across 10 bases. The CDR3 runs 19 residues. The junction had 15 bases not matched to a gene; V was cut back by 0 bases and J by 5 bases. Germline CDR1 reads MNHNS; CDR2 reads SASEGT. In nucleotides, the CDR3 is TGTGCCAGCAGTGAAGCACTTCTACGCATGGGGACAGGGGCTTATGGCTACACCTTC. It codes for CASSEALLRMGTGAYGYTF.

The chain joins TRBV19 to TRBJ2-7, with 7 bases that match TRBD1. CDR3 length equals 14 residues. Germline V lookup: CDR1 LNHDA, CDR2 SQIVND (reference sequence). The V gene end was trimmed by 5 bases and the J gene end by 2 bases; junction bases not matched to a gene: 6. The CDR3 spells CASSVGTDAYEQYF. The CDR3 nucleotides are TGTGCCAGTAGTGTCGGGACAGACGCCTACGAGCAGTACTTC.

The chain uses TRBV5-1 and TRBJ2-7; 9 nucleotides line up with TRBD2. J lost 6 bases, V lost 2 bases, and 6 bases had no gene match. CDR3 length: 14 amino acids. The germline gives CDR1 SGHRS, CDR2 YFSETQ. CDR3 nucleotide sequence: TGCGCCAGCAGCTTCACAGCGGGGGGTGGCGAGCAGTACTTC. Translation gives CASSFTAGGGEQYF.

This clone was counted a few times. The chain carries TRBV2 and TRBJ2-5; D perhaps matches TRBD1 (6 bases). The CDR3 loop spans 14 amino acids. The germline V gene has CDR1 SNHLY and CDR2 FYNNEI. V lost 6 bases and J 5 bases, leaving 16 bases between the germline ends. Here the CDR3 DNA reads TGTGCCAGCAGAACCGGGACAAGTCTGGAGACCCAGTACTTC. It specifies CASRTGTSLETQYF.

The chain recombines TRBV9 with TRBJ1-4, with 7 bases aligning to TRBD1. With V trimmed by 4 bases and J by 3 bases, 6 bases remained unmatched. Per germline, CDR1 SGDLS and CDR2 YYNGEE. CDR3 length: 15 amino acids. DNA of the CDR3: TGTGCCAGCAGCACAGGGGTTGGGTCTAATGAAAAACTGTTTTTT. Amino acid sequence: CASSTGVGSNEKLFF. The full variable domain, rest sourced from reference TRBV9 and TRBJ1-4, is DSGVTQTPKHLITATGQRVTLRCSPRSGDLSVYWYQQSLDQGLQFLIQYYNGEERAKGNILERFSAQQFPDLHSELNLSSLELGDSALYFCASSTGVGSNEKLFFGSGTQLSVL.

V gene TRBV4-2 combines with J gene TRBJ2-5, with D possibly being TRBD1 (5 bases). The CDR3 extends over 17 amino acids. Trimming removed 4 bases at V and 5 bases at J, with 23 bases between. Germline CDR1 reads LGHNA; CDR2 reads YNFKEQ. The CDR3 DNA follows: TGTGCCAGCAGCCGACCCGTATACCAGGGTAAGGGCGAGACCCAGTACTTC. The encoded protein is CASSRPVYQGKGETQYF.

This CDR3 reads CASSPLTRNSPLHF. The CDR3 DNA reads TGTGCCAGCAGCCCCCTGACACGCAATTCACCCCTCCACTTT. The V and J genes are TRBV7-8 and TRBJ1-6; no definite D call. The CDR3 is 14 residues long. Germline-derived CDR1 and CDR2 are SGHVS and FQNEAQ. V was trimmed by 5 bases and J by 7 bases, leaving 12 bases between them. Complete variable domain (other parts from reference TRBV7-8 and TRBJ1-6): GAGVSQSPRYKVAKRGQDVALRCDPISGHVSLFWYQQALGQGPEFLTYFQNEAQLDKSGLPSDRFFAERPEGSVSTLKIQRTQQEDSAVYLCASSPLTRNSPLHFGNGTRLTVT.

This clone was seen ten or more times. CDR3 region: CAWSVLGTGSSPLHF. CDR3 DNA sequence: TGTGCCTGGAGTGTACTCGGGACAGGGAGTTCACCCCTCCACTTT. The gene calls are TRBV30 and TRBJ1-6; 9 nucleotides match TRBD1. Germline V CDR1 and CDR2: GTSNPN, SVGIG (reference sequence). Trimming removed 0 bases from V and 9 bases from J; junction bases left unmatched: 6. The CDR3 runs to 15 residues.

This clone was picked up one time. The chain uses TRBV2 and TRBJ1-5; D not resolved. Germline assignment: CDR1 SNHLY and CDR2 FYNNEI. This CDR3 contains 15 residues. The V and J ends lost 2 bases and 4 bases respectively, with 12 bases between them. In nucleotides, the CDR3 is TGTGCCAGCAGTGAAAGTCTGGAGGGAAATCAGCCCCAGCATTTT. It specifies CASSESLEGNQPQHF.

In its sample, this clone was seen a few times. The genes are TRBV4-2 and TRBJ2-3, with 12 bases that match TRBD2. Germline V gives CDR1 LGHNA, CDR2 YNFKEQ. This CDR3 is 16 amino acids long. Trimming removed 3 bases from V and 5 bases from J; junction bases left unmatched: 6. CDR3 sequence reads: CASSHPSGGAKDTQYF. DNA of the CDR3: TGTGCCAGCAGCCATCCTAGCGGGGGGGCTAAAGATACGCAGTATTTT.

V usage is TRBV10-3 and J usage is TRBJ2-5; 12 bases are a match to TRBD2. The CDR3 consists of 17 residues. The trim removed 2 bases at V and 5 bases at J, leaving 9 bases unmatched. The germline V gene encodes CDR1 ENHRY and CDR2 SYGVKD. In DNA form, the CDR3 reads TGTGCCATCAGTGAGCATCTAGCGGGGGGGCTTGAGGAGACCCAGTACTTC. The encoded protein is CAISEHLAGGLEETQYF.

This clone was picked up one time. The genes are TRBV5-6 and TRBJ1-4; D might be TRBD1 (5 bases). The CDR3 extends over 15 amino acids. Trimming stripped 4 bases from V and 7 bases from J, with 17 bases between. Germline CDR1 is SGHDT and CDR2 is YYEEEE. The CDR3 is CASSPMGGSGEKLFF. The CDR3, as DNA: TGTGCCAGCAGCCCTATGGGGGGGAGTGGTGAAAAACTGTTTTTT.

The chain carries TRBV7-3 and TRBJ2-2; D is unclear. The CDR3 totals 11 residues. Trimming removed 4 bases at V and 7 bases at J, with 4 bases between. Germline assignment: CDR1 SGHTA and CDR2 FQGTGA. CDR3 region: CASSYGGELFF. The CDR3 nucleotides read TGTGCCAGCAGCTACGGCGGGGAGCTGTTTTTT.